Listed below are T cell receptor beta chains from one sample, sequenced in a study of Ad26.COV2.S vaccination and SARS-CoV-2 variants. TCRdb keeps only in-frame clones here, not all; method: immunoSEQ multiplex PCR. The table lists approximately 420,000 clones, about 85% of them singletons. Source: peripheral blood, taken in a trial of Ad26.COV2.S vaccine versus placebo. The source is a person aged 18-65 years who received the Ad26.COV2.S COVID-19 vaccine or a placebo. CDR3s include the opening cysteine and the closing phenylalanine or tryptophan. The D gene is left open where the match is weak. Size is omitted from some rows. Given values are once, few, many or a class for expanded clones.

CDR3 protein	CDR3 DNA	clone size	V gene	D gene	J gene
CASTGGNYNSPLHF	TGTGCCAGCACGGGGGGAAACTATAATTCACCCCTCCACTTT	-	TRBV6-6	-	TRBJ1-6
CATSSEKGQGDTGELFF	TGTGCCACCAGCAGTGAGAAGGGACAGGGAGACACCGGGGAGCTGTTTTTT	-	TRBV15	TRBD1	TRBJ2-2
CASSSKGVGETQYF	TGTGCCAGCAGCTCAAAGGGAGTAGGGGAGACCCAGTACTTC	-	TRBV7-9	-	TRBJ2-5
CASSFHRGGPGELFF	TGTGCCAGCAGCTTCCACAGGGGGGGTCCCGGGGAGCTGTTTTTT	-	TRBV5-6	-	TRBJ2-2
CASSRGGQETQYF	TGTGCCAGCAGTCGTGGTGGCCAAGAGACCCAGTACTTC	-	TRBV6-5	-	TRBJ2-5
CASSLPGQGIHEQYF	TGTGCCAGCAGCTTGCCGGGACAGGGTATTCACGAGCAGTACTTC	-	TRBV5-6	TRBD1	TRBJ2-7
CASRITDLNTEAFF	TGTGCCAGCAGAATAACGGACTTGAACACTGAAGCTTTCTTT	-	TRBV11-2	-	TRBJ1-1
CASRDTSNYGYTF	TGTGCCAGCAGGGACACCTCTAACTATGGCTACACCTTC	-	TRBV6-5	-	TRBJ1-2
CASSYYRTGTEAFF	TGTGCCAGCAGTTACTATCGGACAGGCACTGAAGCTTTCTTT	-	TRBV6-5	TRBD1	TRBJ1-1
CASSLPARDNEQFF	TGTGCCAGCAGCTTACCGGCTAGAGACAATGAGCAGTTCTTC	-	TRBV11-2	-	TRBJ2-1
CASSQGSGTEYYEQYF	TGTGCCAGCAGCCAAGGCTCCGGGACGGAATACTACGAGCAGTACTTC	once	TRBV3-1/TRBV3-2	-	TRBJ2-7
CASSLALGGNEQFF	TGCGCCAGCAGCTTGGCCTTAGGGGGCAATGAGCAGTTCTTC	-	TRBV5-1	-	TRBJ2-1
CSVSRDTYGYTF	TGCAGCGTTTCCCGGGACACCTATGGCTACACCTTC	-	TRBV29-1	-	TRBJ1-2
CSLLSGSQETQYF	TGCAGTCTTCTTTCAGGGAGCCAAGAGACCCAGTACTTC	-	TRBV29-1	-	TRBJ2-5
CASSIILPADTQYF	TGTGCCAGCAGTATCATCCTTCCCGCAGATACGCAGTATTTT	-	TRBV6-6	-	TRBJ2-3
CASSPLAGDNEQFF	TGTGCCAGCAGCCCACTAGCGGGGGACAATGAGCAGTTCTTC	once	TRBV3-1/TRBV3-2	TRBD2	TRBJ2-1
CAIRNRGNTEAFF	TGTGCCATCAGGAACAGGGGGAACACTGAAGCTTTCTTT	-	TRBV10-3	TRBD1	TRBJ1-1
CASSPLGLEQYF	TGTGCCAGCTCACCACTAGGGCTCGAGCAGTACTTC	-	TRBV18	-	TRBJ2-7
CASSHWGSTEAFF	TGTGCCAGCAGCCATTGGGGGTCCACTGAAGCTTTCTTT	-	TRBV14	-	TRBJ1-1
CASSLVGLGTDTQYF	TGTGCCAGCAGCTTGGTGGGGTTGGGTACAGATACGCAGTATTTT	-	TRBV5-6	-	TRBJ2-3
CASSNRNEQFF	TGCGCCAGCAGCAATAGAAATGAGCAGTTCTTC	-	TRBV5-1	-	TRBJ2-1
CAISDLGTSVNLNEQFF	TGTGCCATCAGTGATTTGGGGACTAGTGTTAATCTCAATGAGCAGTTCTTC	-	TRBV10-3	TRBD2	TRBJ2-1
CASSPGDTAKPTYGYTF	TGTGCCAGCTCACCAGGGGACACTGCCAAACCAACCTATGGCTACACCTTC	-	TRBV18	-	TRBJ1-2
CASTRSARSGNTIYF	TGTGCCAGCACACGATCGGCCCGCTCTGGAAACACCATATATTTT	-	TRBV6-5	-	TRBJ1-3
CASSLGRGSTEAFF	TGTGCCAGCAGCTTGGGGAGAGGGAGTACTGAAGCTTTCTTT	-	TRBV5-8	-	TRBJ1-1
CASSESREYGYTF	TGCGCCAGCAGTGAGTCCCGGGAATATGGCTACACCTTC	-	TRBV10-2	-	TRBJ1-2
CASSEVGSQPQHF	TGTGCCAGCAGTGAAGTCGGTAGCCAGCCCCAGCATTTT	-	TRBV6-1	-	TRBJ1-5
CASSQGAVGDSPLHF	TGTGCCAGCAGCCAAGGTGCCGTAGGAGATTCACCCCTCCACTTT	-	TRBV3-1/TRBV3-2	-	TRBJ1-6
CATSVSSKRPGNHQETQYF	TGTGCCACCAGTGTCTCCTCTAAAAGACCGGGGAACCACCAAGAGACCCAGTACTTC	-	TRBV24-1	-	TRBJ2-5
CASSDTRHNSSSGANVLTF	TGTGCCAGCAGTGACACCCGACATAACAGCAGCTCTGGGGCCAACGTCCTGACTTTC	-	TRBV6-4	-	TRBJ2-6
CASSQSVRANTGELFF	TGCGCCAGCAGTCAATCCGTCAGGGCGAACACCGGGGAGCTGTTTTTT	-	TRBV23-1	-	TRBJ2-2
CASSVSGNTIYF	TGTGCCAGCAGTGTCTCTGGAAACACCATATATTTT	-	TRBV6-6	-	TRBJ1-3
CASSIDRGLNEQYF	TGTGCCAGCAGCATAGACAGGGGGCTGAACGAGCAGTACTTC	-	TRBV11-2	TRBD1	TRBJ2-7
CASSLGLGMNTEAFF	TGCGCCAGCAGCTTGGGGTTGGGGATGAACACTGAAGCTTTCTTT	-	TRBV5-1	-	TRBJ1-1
CASGQGDVVSTEAFF	TGCGCCAGCGGACAGGGGGACGTGGTGAGCACTGAAGCTTTCTTT	-	TRBV5-1	TRBD1	TRBJ1-1
CSVDIGTGNNYGYTF	TGCAGCGTTGATATAGGGACAGGGAATAACTATGGCTACACCTTC	-	TRBV29-1	TRBD1	TRBJ1-2
CASSSQGQTEAFF	TGTGCCAGCAGTTCCCAGGGACAAACTGAAGCTTTCTTT	-	TRBV12-3/TRBV12-4	-	TRBJ1-1
CASSDSATRGGYTF	TGCGCCAGCAGTGATTCGGCCACGAGAGGCGGCTACACCTTC	-	TRBV10-1	-	TRBJ1-2
CASSSGAEDRGFNEQFF	TGTGCCAGCAGCTCCGGGGCCGAGGACAGGGGATTCAATGAGCAGTTCTTC	-	TRBV7-2	TRBD1	TRBJ2-1
CASSLARGPYGYTF	TGTGCCAGCAGCTTAGCCAGGGGACCTTATGGCTACACCTTC	-	TRBV7-2	-	TRBJ1-2
CASRDDRGFSYEQYF	TGTGCCAGCAGGGACGACAGGGGGTTCAGCTACGAGCAGTACTTC	-	TRBV2	TRBD1	TRBJ2-7
CASSHTPMGGRGTEAFF	TGTGCCAGCAGCCATACCCCGATGGGGGGCAGGGGCACTGAAGCTTTCTTT	-	TRBV27	-	TRBJ1-1
CASSQKSFTGNTIYF	TGTGCCAGCAGTCAAAAATCTTTCACTGGAAACACCATATATTTT	-	TRBV6-6	-	TRBJ1-3
CASSPFRTVRLKDTEAFF	TGTGCCAGCAGTCCGTTCCGGACAGTCCGCCTAAAGGACACTGAAGCTTTCTTT	few	TRBV6-6	-	TRBJ1-1
CASSQDYKGGRTEAFF	TGCGCCAGCAGCCAAGATTATAAGGGAGGGAGGACTGAAGCTTTCTTT	-	TRBV4-1	-	TRBJ1-1
CASSFGGPRDTEAFF	TGTGCCAGCAGCTTCGGGGGACCACGGGACACTGAAGCTTTCTTT	few	TRBV5-8	-	TRBJ1-1
CASSLMRQTSYNEQFF	TGTGCCAGCAGCTTGATGCGGCAGACCTCCTACAATGAGCAGTTCTTC	-	TRBV5-6	-	TRBJ2-1
CASSQERGASKTQYF	TGCGCCAGCAGCCAGGAGCGGGGGGCCTCGAAGACCCAGTACTTC	-	TRBV4-1	TRBD2	TRBJ2-5
CASSFGGRDTQYF	TGTGCCAGCAGTTTCGGGGGGCGCGATACGCAGTATTTT	-	TRBV6-5	-	TRBJ2-3
CATYMFGQGAYEQYF	TGTGCCACCTACATGTTCGGACAGGGGGCCTACGAGCAGTACTTC	-	TRBV6-5	TRBD1	TRBJ2-7
CASSQGRGAYEQYF	TGTGCCAGCAGCCAAGGGCGGGGGGCCTACGAGCAGTACTTC	-	TRBV7-2	TRBD2	TRBJ2-7
CASRDTQGSDTQYF	TGTGCCAGCAGGGACACCCAGGGGTCAGATACGCAGTATTTT	-	TRBV6-5	-	TRBJ2-3
CASSYYMTDGYTF	TGTGCCAGCAGTTACTATATGACAGACGGCTACACCTTC	-	TRBV6-2/TRBV6-3	-	TRBJ1-2
CAISDAAPKSNYGYTF	TGTGCCATCAGTGACGCAGCGCCCAAATCTAACTATGGCTACACCTTC	-	TRBV10-3	-	TRBJ1-2
CASSLLGADNTEAFF	TGTGCCAGCAGTTTATTAGGGGCGGACAACACTGAAGCTTTCTTT	few	TRBV27	-	TRBJ1-1
CASKAGSLFF	TGTGCCAGCAAAGCAGGGTCCCTGTTTTTT	-	TRBV19	-	TRBJ2-2
CASSLDAGHEQYF	TGTGCCAGCAGCTTAGATGCGGGTCACGAGCAGTACTTC	-	TRBV7-8	-	TRBJ2-7
CASSWQTGTRETQYF	TGCGCCAGCAGCTGGCAGACAGGGACGAGAGAGACCCAGTACTTC	-	TRBV5-1	TRBD1	TRBJ2-5
CASRLLAVVADTQYF	TGTGCCAGCAGGCTCCTAGCGGTAGTGGCAGATACGCAGTATTTT	-	TRBV2	TRBD2	TRBJ2-3
CASSTDRVFEAFF	TGTGCCAGCAGCACGGATAGGGTGTTTGAAGCTTTCTTT	once	TRBV6-2/TRBV6-3	-	TRBJ1-1